The 19 T cell receptor beta chains below come from one sample, sequenced in a study of OX40 agonist ivuxolimab in advanced cancers. Profiling relied on immunoSEQ multiplex PCR, and the TCRdb table lists in-frame clones only, not all of them. The table shows tens of thousands of clones, with just under 95% occurring only once. Sample: CD4+ or CD8+ T cells sorted from blood, taken in a trial of the OX40 agonist ivuxolimab. These receptors were taken from an adult with an advanced solid tumor such as melanoma, head and neck, liver or kidney cancer.

The J gene is TRBJ2-6, the V gene TRBV5-5; D is undetermined. There are 14 residues in the CDR3. Trimming removed 4 bases at V and 2 bases at J, with 7 bases between. Looked up from germline, CDR1 is SGHKS and CDR2 is YYEKEE (reference sequence). The CDR3 here is CASSPIPGANVLTF. Written as DNA, the CDR3 is TGTGCCAGCAGCCCGATACCTGGGGCCAACGTCCTGACTTTC.

The gene calls are TRBV7-2 and TRBJ2-3; 9 nucleotides line up with TRBD2. V lost 5 bases and J lost 6; bases outside the gene matches: 6. This CDR3 spans 14 amino acids. In germline, CDR1 is SGHTA, CDR2 FQGNSA. CDR3 bases: TGTGCCAGCAGCCAGGGACTAGCCAGGGATACGCAGTATTTT. It encodes CASSQGLARDTQYF.

V usage is TRBV5-1 and J usage is TRBJ1-1; no definite D call. CDR1 is SGHRS and CDR2 is YFSETQ in the germline V gene. The CDR3 sequence is 13 residues long. With 4 bases removed from V and 1 base from J, the gap between germline ends came to 8 bases. The CDR3 nucleotides read TGCGCCAGCAGCCCGGACGGGAACACTGAAGCTTTCTTT. It translates to CASSPDGNTEAFF.

This chain joins TRBV5-1 and TRBJ2-1, with TRBD2 identical over 16 bases. V trimming: 4 bases; J trimming: 6 bases; junction bases outside the gene matches: 10. Germline CDR1 and CDR2: SGHRS and YFSETQ. This CDR3 spans 18 amino acids. CDR3 amino acids: CASSPGTSGRAGSNEQFF. CDR3 nucleotide sequence: TGCGCCAGCAGCCCGGGGACTAGCGGGAGGGCCGGAAGCAATGAGCAGTTCTTC. Complete variable domain (other parts from reference TRBV5-1 and TRBJ2-1): KAGVTQTPRYLIKTRGQQVTLSCSPISGHRSVSWYQQTPGQGLQFLFEYFSETQRNKGNFPGRFSGRQFSNSRSEMNVSTLELGDSALYLCASSPGTSGRAGSNEQFFGPGTRLTVL.

The chain has TRBV18 and TRBJ1-1, with D unclear. This CDR3 region has 12 residues. Germline CDR1 reads KGHSH; CDR2 reads LQKENI. The V and J ends lost 6 bases and 3 bases respectively, with 8 bases between them. The CDR3 sequence is CASSQPDTEAFF. The CDR3 DNA is TGTGCCAGCTCCCAGCCGGACACTGAAGCTTTCTTT.

The chain combines TRBV6-5 with TRBJ2-3, with TRBD1 as a possible D gene (6 bases). The CDR3 has 14 residues. Germline V gene data show CDR1 as MNHEY and CDR2 as SVGAGI. Trimming removed 6 bases from V and 3 bases from J, with 13 bases in between. The CDR3 reads CASSRGFGTDTQYF. The CDR3 DNA is TGTGCCAGCAGCAGGGGATTCGGAACAGATACGCAGTATTTT.

The CDR3 DNA sequence: TGTGCCAGCAGCGTAGGTCGGGGGGCCTCCACCGGGGAGCTGTTTTTT. Protein product: CASSVGRGASTGELFF. V gene TRBV9 combines with J gene TRBJ2-2; D may be TRBD2 (7 bases). V lost 0 bases to trimming and J lost 4 bases, with 13 bases between them. Germline V lookup: CDR1 SGDLS, CDR2 YYNGEE. CDR3 length equals 16 residues.

The chain carries TRBV4-3 and TRBJ2-3; D gene ambiguous. The germline V gene encodes CDR1 LGHNA and CDR2 YSLEER. V was cut by 3 bases and J by 3 bases, with 7 bases left in between. This CDR3 has 13 residues. CDR3 loop: CASSQEQTDTQYF. The CDR3 DNA reads as TGCGCCAGCAGCCAGGAACAAACAGATACGCAGTATTTT.

V and J are TRBV28 and TRBJ2-7; D is perhaps TRBD2 (6 bases). V gave up 4 bases and J gave up 5 bases, with 24 bases separating them. The CDR3 contains 17 residues. Germline loops: CDR1 MDHEN, CDR2 SYDVKM. CDR3 DNA sequence: TGTGCCAGCAGTTCCCCAAACGGGGTGCGGGGTGCCCACGAGCAGTACTTC. Residues: CASSSPNGVRGAHEQYF.

This clone turned up a few times. The chain carries TRBV5-1 and TRBJ1-1, with TRBD1 identical over 9 bases. The length of the CDR3 is 13 residues. V dropped 0 bases and J dropped 11; count of bases not matched to a gene: 5. Germline V lookup: CDR1 SGHRS, CDR2 YFSETQ. CDR3 DNA: TGCGCCAGCAGCTTGGGGGACAGGGCCGATGCTTTCTTT. Translating it yields CASSLGDRADAFF.

The chain uses TRBV5-4 and TRBJ2-7; 9 bases fit TRBD2. Germline CDR1 and CDR2: SGHNT and YYREEE (reference sequence). The CDR3 has 18 residues. Trimming removed 2 bases from V and 3 bases from J; junction bases left unmatched: 15. This CDR3 reads CASSLGLPAGGLDYEQYF. CDR3 bases: TGTGCCAGCAGCTTAGGGCTCCCAGCGGGAGGCCTCGACTACGAGCAGTACTTC.

The chain recombines TRBV7-2 with TRBJ1-4, with D possibly matching TRBD1 (5 bases). Trimming pared 3 bases from V and 5 bases from J, leaving 10 bases between. The germline V gene has CDR1 SGHTA and CDR2 FQGNSA. This CDR3 is built from 14 residues. The CDR3 DNA is TGTGCCAGCAGCTTTTTCGGACAAAATGAAAAACTGTTTTTT. The encoded protein is CASSFFGQNEKLFF.

CDR3: CASSGRGTGANVLTF. The CDR3 coding sequence is TGTGCCAGCAGTGGGCGCGGGACTGGGGCCAACGTCCTGACTTTC. The chain combines TRBV6-1 with TRBJ2-6; D may be TRBD2 (6 bases). The length of the CDR3 is 15 residues. Trimming pared 4 bases from V and 2 bases from J, leaving 9 bases between. In germline, CDR1 is MNHNS, CDR2 SASEGT.

The chain employs TRBV28 and TRBJ1-1, with 9 bases that match TRBD1. V trimming: 5 bases; J trimming: 10 bases; junction bases outside the gene matches: 11. There are 14 residues in the CDR3. Germline V lookup: CDR1 MDHEN, CDR2 SYDVKM. The CDR3 is CASSSIGTGGAAFF. CDR3 DNA sequence: TGTGCCAGCAGTAGCATAGGCACAGGGGGCGCAGCTTTCTTT.

This sequence joins TRBV18 and TRBJ2-7; TRBD1 agrees at 8 bases. CDR3 size: 15 residues. J lost 5 bases, V lost 3 bases, and 9 bases had no gene match. Germline assignment: CDR1 KGHSH and CDR2 LQKENI. In DNA, the CDR3 is TGTGCCAGCTCACCCAACCAGGGGGCAATCCACGAGCAGTACTTC. Its translation: CASSPNQGAIHEQYF.

In nucleotides, the CDR3 is TGTGCCAGCAGCTTTGCAGGGGGCTGGGGTGAAAAACTGTTTTTT. This encodes CASSFAGGWGEKLFF. J is TRBJ1-4 and V is TRBV7-2; 8 bases fit TRBD1. Germline values: CDR1 SGHTA, CDR2 FQGNSA. This CDR3 spans 15 amino acids. V shed 3 bases, J shed 7 bases, and the junction held 7 bases outside the gene matches.

The chain recombines TRBV7-2 with TRBJ1-5; D uncertain. V was clipped by 5 bases and J by 2 bases, with 10 bases between them. This CDR3 has 14 amino acids. Germline V gene data show CDR1 as SGHTA and CDR2 as FQGNSA. The CDR3 region is CASSLHEGNQPQHF. The CDR3 region has the DNA TGTGCCAGCAGCCTCCATGAGGGCAATCAGCCCCAGCATTTT.

In DNA, the CDR3 is TGTGCCAGCAGCTCATGGACAGGGTCTAACTATGGCTACACCTTC. Translated: CASSSWTGSNYGYTF. V gene TRBV5-4 combines with J gene TRBJ1-2; 8 positions match TRBD1. Germline-derived CDR1 and CDR2 are SGHNT and YYREEE (reference sequence). This CDR3 contains 15 residues. Trimming took 3 bases from V and 0 from J; bases not matched to a gene: 4.

This sequence joins TRBV6-5 and TRBJ2-5; 7 nucleotides agree with TRBD1. The V and J ends lost 0 bases and 6 bases, in that order; junction bases with no gene match: 7. Germline CDR1 reads MNHEY; CDR2 reads SVGAGI. This CDR3 spans 15 amino acids. CDR3 in amino acids: CASSYSTGTTQTQYF. As DNA, the CDR3 is TGTGCCAGCAGTTACTCGACAGGGACAACTCAGACCCAGTACTTC.